A selection of T cell receptor beta chains follows, all from one sample in a study of CD8 T cells in Susac syndrome. TCRdb redid the calling of the immunoSEQ multiplex PCR reads with MiXCR, one entry per CDR3 protein. Here the sample spans under 200,000 distinct CDR3 sequences, roughly nine tenths being singletons. Sequencing was performed on CD4+ T cells from PBMCs. The receptors were gathered from a human donor with Susac syndrome. The CDR3 runs from the conserved cysteine through the conserved F or W. The order of the fields is V gene, J gene, D gene, clone size, CDR3 protein, CDR3 DNA. The D gene is left open where the match is weak. Some rows have no size entry. The others give once, few or many, or a class for an expanded clone.

>TRBV30|TRBJ1-5|NA|once
CAWSGNNQPQHF
TGTGCCTGGAGTGGGAATAATCAGCCCCAGCATTTT
>TRBV10-2|TRBJ1-5|NA|NA
CASTPAGDNQPQHF
TGCGCCAGCACCCCCGCGGGGGACAATCAGCCCCAGCATTTT
>TRBV5-1|TRBJ2-5|NA|once
CASSLRAGETQYF
TGCGCCAGCAGCTTACGCGCTGGAGAGACCCAGTACTTC
>TRBV11-2|TRBJ2-7|NA|NA
CASTREGAAYEQYF
TGTGCCAGCACCCGGGAGGGGGCGGCCTACGAGCAGTACTTC
>TRBV7-9|TRBJ1-6|NA|NA
CASSVRGYSPLHF
TGTGCCAGCAGCGTTAGGGGTTATTCACCCCTCCACTTT
>TRBV3-1|TRBJ2-7|NA|NA
CASSAGGLDEQYF
TGTGCCAGCTCTGCTGGGGGCCTGGACGAGCAGTACTTC
>TRBV4-1|TRBJ1-1|NA|NA
CASSLNRETEAFF
TGCGCCAGCAGTCTTAACAGGGAGACTGAAGCTTTCTTT
>TRBV19|TRBJ1-1|NA|NA
CASSIDGGRSSMNTEAFF
TGTGCCAGTAGTATAGATGGTGGCAGGTCATCCATGAACACTGAAGCTTTCTTT
>TRBV24-1|TRBJ2-1|NA|NA
CATSDLQTDSYNEQFF
TGTGCCACCAGTGATTTGCAGACGGACTCCTACAATGAGCAGTTCTTC
>TRBV6-4|TRBJ2-1|TRBD1|NA
CASSDPGQGTEQFF
TGTGCCAGCAGTGACCCCGGACAGGGGACTGAGCAGTTCTTC
>TRBV30|TRBJ1-1|NA|NA
CAWSGRAMSTEAFF
TGTGCCTGGAGTGGACGGGCGATGAGCACTGAAGCTTTCTTT
>TRBV2|TRBJ2-2|TRBD2|NA
CASRLAGLTNTGELFF
TGTGCCAGCCGACTAGCGGGGTTAACGAACACCGGGGAGCTGTTTTTT
>TRBV30|TRBJ1-1|TRBD1|NA
CAWSVTGDRAFF
TGTGCCTGGAGTGTAACCGGGGACAGAGCTTTCTTT
>TRBV18|TRBJ2-5|TRBD2|NA
CASSPREGRQETQYF
TGTGCCAGCTCACCACGGGAGGGTAGACAAGAGACCCAGTACTTC
>TRBV28|TRBJ1-2|NA|NA
CASSLFQGTYGYTF
TGTGCCAGCAGTTTGTTTCAGGGGACCTATGGCTACACCTTC
>TRBV4-1|TRBJ1-5|NA|NA
CASSQDWSGSNQPQHF
TGCGCCAGCAGCCAAGATTGGTCGGGTTCCAATCAGCCCCAGCATTTT
>TRBV6-2/TRBV6-3|TRBJ2-2|NA|NA
CASSYRLYTGELFF
TGTGCCAGCAGTTACAGGCTTTACACCGGGGAGCTGTTTTTT
>TRBV5-4|TRBJ1-1|NA|NA
CASSARGNTEAFF
TGTGCCAGCAGCGCCCGTGGGAACACTGAAGCTTTCTTT
>TRBV5-1|TRBJ1-5|TRBD1|NA
CASSFAGGSDQPQHF
TGCGCCAGCAGCTTTGCAGGGGGATCGGATCAGCCCCAGCATTTT
>TRBV6-5|TRBJ2-5|TRBD1|NA
CASSSLRTGGFRETQYF
TGTGCCAGCAGTTCCCTCAGGACAGGGGGTTTTAGAGAGACCCAGTACTTC
>TRBV19|TRBJ2-1|NA|NA
CASSTEIFAYNEQFF
TGTGCCAGTAGTACAGAAATATTCGCCTACAATGAGCAGTTCTTC
>TRBV20-1|TRBJ1-5|NA|NA
CSARADFSNQPQHF
TGCAGTGCTAGAGCCGACTTTAGCAATCAGCCCCAGCATTTT
>TRBV20-1|TRBJ2-3|TRBD2|NA
CSARLAGNTDTQYF
TGCAGTGCTAGACTAGCGGGAAACACAGATACGCAGTATTTT
>TRBV6-2/TRBV6-3|TRBJ2-5|NA|once
CASTRQVQETQYF
TGTGCCAGCACCAGACAGGTCCAAGAGACCCAGTACTTC
>TRBV12-3/TRBV12-4|TRBJ2-1|NA|NA
CASSRTAPYNEQFF
TGTGCCAGCAGTCGGACAGCCCCTTACAATGAGCAGTTCTTC
>TRBV2|TRBJ2-1|NA|NA
CASSVEGVYNEQFF
TGTGCCAGCAGTGTGGAGGGGGTCTACAATGAGCAGTTCTTC
>TRBV3-1|TRBJ2-1|TRBD2|once
CASSLNPTGGNEQFF
TGTGCCAGCAGCCTCAATCCAACGGGAGGGAATGAGCAGTTCTTC
>TRBV29-1|TRBJ2-2|TRBD1|NA
CSVDRTGGKNTGELFF
TGCAGCGTTGATAGGACAGGGGGAAAGAACACCGGGGAGCTGTTTTTT
>TRBV20-1|TRBJ2-7|NA|NA
CSAELQRSYEQYF
TGCAGTGCTGAACTCCAGCGATCCTACGAGCAGTACTTC
>TRBV19|TRBJ2-5|NA|once
CASGAGRETQYF
TGTGCCAGTGGGGCAGGTCGAGAGACCCAGTACTTC
>TRBV4-1|TRBJ2-5|TRBD1|NA
CASSQGDSQETQYF
TGCGCCAGCAGCCAGGGGGACAGTCAAGAGACCCAGTACTTC
>TRBV5-5|TRBJ2-3|TRBD2|NA
CASSFGTSGGKPTDTQYF
TGTGCCAGCAGCTTCGGGACTAGCGGGGGGAAACCCACAGATACGCAGTATTTT
>TRBV19|TRBJ1-1|NA|NA
CASTGQQNTEAFF
TGTGCCAGTACCGGACAGCAGAACACTGAAGCTTTCTTT
>TRBV15|TRBJ2-2|NA|NA
CATSPLRGNTGELFF
TGTGCCACCAGCCCTTTGAGGGGAAACACCGGGGAGCTGTTTTTT
>TRBV12-3/TRBV12-4|TRBJ1-1|NA|NA
CASSGELRAFF
TGTGCCAGCAGTGGGGAGCTAAGAGCTTTCTTT
>TRBV10-3|TRBJ2-7|NA|NA
CAISEQGSYEQYF
TGTGCCATCAGTGAACAGGGTTCCTACGAGCAGTACTTC
>TRBV5-1|TRBJ2-3|NA|NA
CASSETGDTQYF
TGCGCCAGCAGCGAAACAGGGGATACGCAGTATTTT
>TRBV6-1|TRBJ1-2|TRBD1|NA
CASTSTGGQGEGGSSYGYTF
TGTGCCAGCACCTCAACGGGGGGACAGGGAGAAGGGGGAAGTTCATATGGCTACACCTTC
>TRBV28|TRBJ2-5|TRBD2|NA
CASSAGLAGVSQETQYF
TGTGCCAGCAGCGCCGGACTAGCGGGAGTGTCCCAAGAGACCCAGTACTTC
>TRBV5-1|TRBJ1-1|NA|NA
CASSGGAGDFPEAFF
TGCGCCAGCAGCGGGGGGGCAGGGGATTTCCCTGAAGCTTTCTTT
>TRBV12-3/TRBV12-4|TRBJ2-7|TRBD1|NA
CASREQGMYEQYF
TGTGCCAGCAGGGAACAGGGGATGTACGAGCAGTACTTC
>TRBV12-3/TRBV12-4|TRBJ2-2|NA|NA
CASSLGLGNTGELFF
TGTGCCAGCAGCCTGGGACTCGGGAACACCGGGGAGCTGTTTTTT
>TRBV28|TRBJ2-1|TRBD1|NA
CASRPGQGALNEQFF
TGTGCCAGCAGACCGGGACAGGGGGCCTTAAATGAGCAGTTCTTC
>TRBV19|TRBJ1-1|NA|NA
CASSIIAEGRARTEAFF
TGTGCCAGTAGTATTATTGCGGAGGGACGGGCCCGCACTGAAGCTTTCTTT
>TRBV9|TRBJ2-7|NA|NA
CASSVGVGSYEQYF
TGTGCCAGCAGCGTAGGCGTGGGCAGCTACGAGCAGTACTTC
>TRBV7-9|TRBJ2-2|TRBD1|once
CASSRPGQGKVGELFF
TGTGCCAGCAGCCGACCGGGACAGGGAAAAGTGGGGGAGCTGTTTTTT
>TRBV20-1|TRBJ2-7|NA|NA
CSARTDSEQYF
TGCAGTGCTAGAACAGACAGTGAGCAGTACTTC
>TRBV30|TRBJ2-7|TRBD1|NA
CAWKRQGANSYEQYF
TGTGCCTGGAAGAGACAGGGGGCTAACTCCTACGAGCAGTACTTC
>TRBV9|TRBJ2-7|NA|once
CASSVAGRAGHEQYF
TGTGCCAGCAGCGTAGCGGGTCGTGCGGGACACGAGCAGTACTTC
>TRBV5-4|TRBJ2-3|NA|NA
CASRVQGYTQYF
TGTGCCAGCAGAGTACAGGGTTATACGCAGTATTTT
>TRBV5-4|TRBJ1-3|NA|NA
CASSLEQGSGNTIYF
TGTGCCAGCAGCCTGGAACAGGGCTCGGGAAACACCATATATTTT
>TRBV5-1|TRBJ2-7|TRBD1|NA
CASSPSGQGHEQYF
TGCGCCAGCAGCCCCTCGGGACAGGGACACGAGCAGTACTTC
>TRBV2|TRBJ2-3|TRBD1|NA
CASKTGALTDTQYF
TGTGCCAGCAAGACAGGGGCCCTCACAGATACGCAGTATTTT
>TRBV4-1|TRBJ2-5|NA|NA
CASSLPSRETQYF
TGCGCCAGCAGCCTGCCCTCCCGGGAGACCCAGTACTTC
>TRBV11-2|TRBJ1-1|NA|NA
CASSLRTDGKGAFF
TGTGCCAGCAGCCTTAGGACCGATGGCAAGGGGGCTTTCTTT
>TRBV4-2|TRBJ1-2|NA|NA
CASSQGSGQDYGYTF
TGTGCCAGCAGCCAAGGTTCAGGCCAGGACTATGGCTACACCTTC
>TRBV5-5|TRBJ1-2|TRBD1|NA
CASSLRQGVIRDYGYTF
TGTGCCAGCAGCTTGCGGCAGGGGGTAATACGGGACTATGGCTACACCTTC
>TRBV28|TRBJ1-5|TRBD1|NA
CASSLPGQTNQPQHF
TGTGCCAGCAGTTTACCGGGACAGACCAATCAGCCCCAGCATTTT
>TRBV9|TRBJ2-2|NA|NA
CASSPYPDFDTGELFF
TGTGCCAGCAGCCCATACCCGGACTTCGACACCGGGGAGCTGTTTTTT
>TRBV19|TRBJ1-5|TRBD1|NA
CAIGQARDQPQHF
TGTGCCATCGGACAGGCTAGGGATCAGCCCCAGCATTTT